The source of this TCR beta chain is a study of T cell responses to AZD1222 COVID-19 vaccine. CDR3 length: 13 residues. V lost 3 bases to trimming and J lost 1 base, with 6 bases between them. Repertoires were generated with immunoSEQ multiplex PCR, while TCRdb's copy carries only in-frame clones and drops some. The sample consists of 98,000 or so clones, 88% of them appearing once. The starting material was peripheral blood, obtained 28 days after the second AZD1222 dose. The chain employs TRBV12-3 or TRBV12-4 and TRBJ1-2; no definite D call. The receptor was derived from an adult who received the AZD1222 COVID-19 vaccine. CDR3 DNA: TGTGCCAGCAGTTTGGTGAATAACTATGGCTACACCTTC. Encoded protein: CASSLVNNYGYTF.